This passage covers 8 T cell receptor beta chains from one sample sequenced in a study of blood T cell repertoires in COVID-19. Some clones are missing from TCRdb's copy, which holds only in-frame ones; the method was immunoSEQ multiplex PCR. The sample consists of roughly 250,000 clones, approximately 90% of them appearing once. Specimen: PBMCs or T cells enriched from blood (not recorded which). The receptors derive from a woman aged 45 to 65 who had recovered from COVID-19.

This clone has only one observation. This chain links TRBV10-3 with TRBJ2-7; D gene ambiguous. CDR1 and CDR2 from the germline V gene are ENHRY and SYGVKD. The germline V and J ends were trimmed by 6 bases and 5 bases, with 14 bases remaining between them. The CDR3 is 13 residues long. The CDR3 spells CAIRSSALHEQYF. The DNA of the CDR3 is TGTGCCATCAGAAGTAGTGCTCTCCACGAGCAGTACTTC.

The chain joins TRBV6-5 to TRBJ1-5; D remains unclear. From germline, CDR1 is MNHEY and CDR2 SVGAGI. CDR3 length: 14 amino acids. V was cut by 1 base and J by 9 bases, with 13 bases left in between. The DNA of the CDR3 is TGTGCCAGCAGTTACTTGGCGGGTGATCGGCCCCAGCATTTT. It specifies CASSYLAGDRPQHF.

The chain recombines TRBV18 with TRBJ1-3; no clear D. The V and J ends lost 0 bases and 0 bases respectively, with 9 bases between them. The germline CDR1 and CDR2 sequences are KGHSH and LQKENI. This CDR3 is built from 16 residues. CDR3 region: CASSPPTASSGNTIYF. The CDR3, as DNA: TGTGCCAGCTCACCACCGACTGCGAGCTCTGGAAACACCATATATTTT.

The chain combines TRBV19 with TRBJ2-1, with 8 bases fitting TRBD2. The CDR3 spans 13 residues. Germline V gives CDR1 LNHDA, CDR2 SQIVND (reference sequence). V trimming: 6 bases; J trimming: 4 bases; junction bases outside the gene matches: 2. This CDR3 is CASSGRAYNEQFF. The CDR3, as DNA: TGTGCCAGTAGCGGGAGGGCTTACAATGAGCAGTTCTTC.

The chain employs TRBV7-2 and TRBJ2-2; TRBD1 aligns across 10 bases. This CDR3 is 16 amino acids long. Looked up from germline, CDR1 is SGHTA and CDR2 is FQGNSA. Losses at the gene ends were 2 bases for V and 5 bases for J; bases not matched to a gene: 5. The CDR3 loop is CASSLRGTGATGELFF. In DNA form, the CDR3 reads TGTGCCAGCAGCTTACGAGGGACAGGGGCAACCGGGGAGCTGTTTTTT.

Note on this clone: This specimen includes other DNA sequences encoding the same CDR3. This chain joins TRBV28 and TRBJ1-4; 7 bases map to TRBD1. Looked up from germline, CDR1 is MDHEN and CDR2 is SYDVKM. The CDR3 extends over 15 amino acids. Trimming removed 4 bases from V and 0 bases from J; junction bases left unmatched: 2. CDR3 sequence (DNA): TGTGCCAGCAGTTCCACAGGGGCAACTAATGAAAAACTGTTTTTT. Its protein product is CASSSTGATNEKLFF. The variable domain in full, completed from reference TRBV28 and TRBJ1-4, reads DVKVTQSSRYLVKRTGEKVFLECVQDMDHENMFWYRQDPGLGLRLIYFSYDVKMKEKGDIPEGYSVSREKKERFSLILESASTNQTSMYLCASSSTGATNEKLFFGSGTQLSVL.

This clone has more than one count but fewer than ten. In the same sample, other DNA sequences code for this CDR3. The chain has TRBV9 and TRBJ2-5, with D hard to call. CDR3 length: 13 amino acids. CDR1 and CDR2 from the germline V gene are SGDLS and YYNGEE. V lost 0 bases and J lost 1, with 4 bases in between. The CDR3 bases are TGTGCCAGCAGCGTAGGTCTCCAAGAGACCCAGTACTTC. Its protein product is CASSVGLQETQYF.

This chain links TRBV15 with TRBJ1-1, with D perhaps matching TRBD1 (5 bases). Germline CDR1 is LNHNV and CDR2 is YYDKDF (reference sequence). V was pared by 2 bases and J by 5 bases, with 12 bases between. This CDR3 has 14 amino acids. The DNA for the CDR3 is TGTGCCACCAGCAGATTGGGGGGGAGGACTGAAGCTTTCTTT. Residues: CATSRLGGRTEAFF.